The source of this T cell receptor (beta chain) is a study of OX40 agonist ivuxolimab in advanced cancers. About the study: Antecedent anti-PD-1, anti-PD-L1 or anti-CTLA-4 therapy was permissible, with about 39% having received some.

Baseline was the first blood sampling point, followed by cycle 4 day 1 and cycle 7 day 1. Germline V gives CDR1 GTSNPN, CDR2 SVGIG (reference sequence). The CDR3 length is 17 residues. V gave up 0 bases and J gave up 2 bases, with 17 bases separating them. As to this clone: Its antigen is unidentified.

Overall study results and limits: Antigen specificity remained undetermined for the expanded peripheral T cells. Dose levels from 0.1 to 3.0 mg/kg saw CD4+ and CD8+ blood T cells expand clonally by week 6.

The assay was immunoSEQ multiplex PCR, and TCRdb's table has in-frame clones only and misses some. The data show 98,000 or so clones, 75% to 95% seen once. V and J are TRBV30 and TRBJ1-5; D gene unclear. This receptor was obtained from an adult with an advanced solid tumor such as melanoma, head and neck, liver or kidney cancer. Sequenced material: CD4+ or CD8+ T cells sorted from blood, taken in a trial of the OX40 agonist ivuxolimab. CDR3 sequence: CAWSVRSAGLGNQPQHF. Written as DNA, the CDR3 is TGTGCCTGGAGTGTAAGGTCGGCCGGGCTTGGCAATCAGCCCCAGCATTTT.